The 7 T cell receptor beta chains below all came from one sample that was sequenced in a study of early T cells in non-severe SARS-CoV-2 infection. TCRdb reprocessed the 5' RACE reads with MiXCR, giving one entry per CDR3 protein. The table lists 50,000 to 65,000 distinct CDR3 sequences, about 9.1% of them singletons. The sample was whole blood. These receptors all stem from an adult who was a healthcare worker with PCR-confirmed SARS-CoV-2 infection or an uninfected control (not recorded which).

V gene TRBV19 combines with J gene TRBJ2-2; 12 positions agree with TRBD2. V lost 5 bases and J lost 5; bases outside the gene matches: 3. The CDR3 has 15 amino acids. Per germline, CDR1 LNHDA and CDR2 SQIVND (reference sequence). The CDR3 DNA reads TGTGCCAGTAGTCCTAGCGGGAGGGTTACCGGGGAGCTGTTTTTT. This translates into CASSPSGRVTGELFF.

The table lists this clonotype with a few counts. The V and J genes are TRBV4-3 and TRBJ1-5; tentatively, D is TRBD1 (6 bases). Germline V CDR1 and CDR2: LGHNA, YSLEER. The CDR3 covers 15 residues. V lost 2 bases to trimming and J lost 2 bases, with 10 bases between them. CDR3 sequence (DNA): TGCGCCAGCAGCCAATGTCGACAGGGCAATCAGCCCCAGCATTTT. It is translated as CASSQCRQGNQPQHF.

Many counts were recorded for this clonotype. This chain joins TRBV11-2 and TRBJ2-3; D ambiguous. From germline, CDR1 is SGHAT and CDR2 FQNNGV. This CDR3 contains 11 residues. The V and J ends lost 3 bases and 2 bases respectively, with 0 bases between them. The CDR3 reads CASSFTDTQYF. DNA of the CDR3: TGTGCCAGCAGCTTCACAGATACGCAGTATTTT. The whole variable domain, remainder taken from reference TRBV11-2 and TRBJ2-3, is EAGVAQSPRYKIIEKRQSVAFWCNPISGHATLYWYQQILGQGPKLLIQFQNNGVVDDSQLPKDRFSAERLKGVDSTLKIQPAKLEDSAVYLCASSFTDTQYFGPGTRLTVL.

The rearrangement links TRBV7-9 to TRBJ2-2; 12 positions match TRBD2. Germline assignment: CDR1 SEHNR and CDR2 FQNEAQ (reference sequence). The CDR3 runs to 19 residues. J lost 0 bases, V lost 5 bases, and 10 bases had no gene match. The CDR3 DNA is TGTGCCAGCAGCCTCCCCACGACTAGCGGGGGCGCGAACACCGGGGAGCTGTTTTTT. This translates into CASSLPTTSGGANTGELFF.

This clonotype was counted ten times or more. The CDR3 loop reads CSVIRDSSGRGTEAFF. As DNA, the CDR3 is TGCAGCGTGATAAGGGACAGCTCTGGACGGGGCACTGAAGCTTTCTTT. The chain is built from TRBV29-1 and TRBJ1-1; 7 positions match TRBD1. The CDR3 totals 16 residues. Germline V gives CDR1 SQVTM, CDR2 ANQGSEA. The V and J ends lost 6 bases and 4 bases, in that order; junction bases with no gene match: 17.

This sequence joins TRBV20-1 and TRBJ2-1, with 9 bases identical to TRBD2. The CDR3 covers 14 residues. The junction had 14 bases not matched to a gene; V was cut back by 8 bases and J by 9 bases. Germline values: CDR1 DFQATT, CDR2 SNEGSKA (reference sequence). This CDR3 is CSTIPVAGVSEQFF. The CDR3, as DNA: TGCAGTACTATACCGGTAGCGGGAGTAAGTGAGCAGTTCTTC.

This clonotype was counted at least ten times. The gene calls are TRBV5-5 and TRBJ2-3; D not resolved. Germline CDR1 is SGHKS and CDR2 is YYEKEE (reference sequence). V was cut by 0 bases and J by 4 bases, with 6 bases left in between. This CDR3 is built from 13 residues. The CDR3 DNA follows: TGTGCCAGCAGCTTGGATACGGCAGATACGCAGTATTTT. It encodes CASSLDTADTQYF. The variable domain in full, completed from reference TRBV5-5 and TRBJ2-3, reads DAGVTQSPTHLIKTRGQQVTLRCSPISGHKSVSWYQQVLGQGPQFIFQYYEKEERGRGNFPDRFSARQFPNYSSELNVNALLLGDSALYLCASSLDTADTQYFGPGTRLTVL.